This T cell receptor beta chain was documented in a study of blood T cell repertoires in COVID-19. Study context: There were acute and convalescent COVID-19 samples, and they came from the United States, Italy and Spain. Sample material is recorded as cDNA or gDNA derived from T cells, B-cell-depleted T cells, or PBMCs.

Authors' methods: Reference gene primer amplification yielded estimated nucleated cell counts. Assay: immunoSEQ multiplex PCR; the TCRdb copy retains only in-frame clones and omits some. The V and J calls and clone size come from that table; D and trimming were worked out from the DNA. Of approximately 300,000 clones listed, 70% to 90% are singletons. Sample: peripheral blood. The TCR comes from a man aged 18 to 30 who had recovered from COVID-19.

CDR3 in DNA: TGTGCCAGCAGTGTCGAACTCTCTGGAAACACCATATATTTT. Translation: CASSVELSGNTIYF. The chain links TRBV2 to TRBJ1-3; D is unclear. The V gene's germline CDR1 is SNHLY and CDR2 FYNNEI. This CDR3 is 14 amino acids long. Trimming took 4 bases from V and 0 from J, leaving 7 bases between them.